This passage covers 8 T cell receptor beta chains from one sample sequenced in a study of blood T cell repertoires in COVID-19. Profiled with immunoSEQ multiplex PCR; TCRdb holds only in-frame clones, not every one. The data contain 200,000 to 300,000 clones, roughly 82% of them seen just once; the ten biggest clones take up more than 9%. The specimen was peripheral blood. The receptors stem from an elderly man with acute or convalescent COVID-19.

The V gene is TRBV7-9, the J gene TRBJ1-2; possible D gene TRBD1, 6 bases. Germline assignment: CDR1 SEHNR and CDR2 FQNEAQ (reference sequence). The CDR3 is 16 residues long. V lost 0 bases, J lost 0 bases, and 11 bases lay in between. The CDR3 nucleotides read TGTGCCAGCAGCTTAGCTTCGGGACAATCTAACTATGGCTACACCTTC. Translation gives CASSLASGQSNYGYTF.

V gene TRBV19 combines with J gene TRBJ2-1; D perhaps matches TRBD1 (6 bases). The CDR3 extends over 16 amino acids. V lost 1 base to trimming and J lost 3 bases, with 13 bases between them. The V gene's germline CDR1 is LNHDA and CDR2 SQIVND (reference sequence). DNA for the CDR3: TGTGCCAGTAGTATAGCTGGGGGCCCCCTCTACAATGAGCAGTTCTTC. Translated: CASSIAGGPLYNEQFF. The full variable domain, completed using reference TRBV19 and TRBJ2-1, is DGGITQSPKYLFRKEGQNVTLSCEQNLNHDAMYWYRQDPGQGLRLIYYSQIVNDFQKGDIAEGYSVSREKKESFPLTVTSAQKNPTAFYLCASSIAGGPLYNEQFFGPGTRLTVL.

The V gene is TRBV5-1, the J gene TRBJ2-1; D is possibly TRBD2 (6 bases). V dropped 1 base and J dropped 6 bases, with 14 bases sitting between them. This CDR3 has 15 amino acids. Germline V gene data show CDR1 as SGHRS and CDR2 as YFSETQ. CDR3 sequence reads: CASSLRRGSGNEQFF. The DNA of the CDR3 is TGCGCCAGCAGCTTGAGGAGGGGCTCCGGCAATGAGCAGTTCTTC.

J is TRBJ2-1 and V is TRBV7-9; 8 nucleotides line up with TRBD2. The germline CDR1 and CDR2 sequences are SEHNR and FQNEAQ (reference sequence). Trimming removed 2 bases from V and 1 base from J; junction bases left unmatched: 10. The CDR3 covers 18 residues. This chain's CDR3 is CASSLSGGLPSSYNEQFF. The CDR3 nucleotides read TGTGCCAGCAGCTTAAGCGGGGGACTTCCCTCTTCCTACAATGAGCAGTTCTTC.

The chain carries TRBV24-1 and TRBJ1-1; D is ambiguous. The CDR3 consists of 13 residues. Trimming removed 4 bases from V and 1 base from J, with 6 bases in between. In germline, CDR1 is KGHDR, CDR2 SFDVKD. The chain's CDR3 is CATSEHKNTEAFF. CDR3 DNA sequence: TGTGCCACCAGTGAACACAAGAACACTGAAGCTTTCTTT.

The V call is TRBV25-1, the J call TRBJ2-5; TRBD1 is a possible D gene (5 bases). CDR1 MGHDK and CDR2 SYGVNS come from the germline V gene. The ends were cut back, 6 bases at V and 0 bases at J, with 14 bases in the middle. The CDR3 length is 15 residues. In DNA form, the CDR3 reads TGTGCCAGCAGGACCGACAGCTGGTACCAAGAGACCCAGTACTTC. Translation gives CASRTDSWYQETQYF.

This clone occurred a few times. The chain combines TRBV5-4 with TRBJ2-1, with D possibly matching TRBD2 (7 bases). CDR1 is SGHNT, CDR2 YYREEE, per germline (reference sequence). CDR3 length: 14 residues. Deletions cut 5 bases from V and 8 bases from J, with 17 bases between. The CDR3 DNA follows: TGTGCCAGCAGTGCAGGTCAGGGGAGGGATGAGCAGTTCTTC. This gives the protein CASSAGQGRDEQFF.

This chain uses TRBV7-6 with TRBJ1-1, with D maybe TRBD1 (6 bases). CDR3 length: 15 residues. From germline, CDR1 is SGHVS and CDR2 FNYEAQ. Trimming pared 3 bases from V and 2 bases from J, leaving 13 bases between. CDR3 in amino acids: CASSLVGQSNTEAFF. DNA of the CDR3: TGTGCCAGCAGCTTGGTTGGACAGTCAAACACTGAAGCTTTCTTT. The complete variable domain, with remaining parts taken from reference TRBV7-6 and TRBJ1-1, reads GAGVSQSPRYKVTKRGQDVALRCDPISGHVSLYWYRQALGQGPEFLTYFNYEAQQDKSGLPNDRFSAERPEGSISTLTIQRTEQRDSAMYRCASSLVGQSNTEAFFGQGTRLTVV.